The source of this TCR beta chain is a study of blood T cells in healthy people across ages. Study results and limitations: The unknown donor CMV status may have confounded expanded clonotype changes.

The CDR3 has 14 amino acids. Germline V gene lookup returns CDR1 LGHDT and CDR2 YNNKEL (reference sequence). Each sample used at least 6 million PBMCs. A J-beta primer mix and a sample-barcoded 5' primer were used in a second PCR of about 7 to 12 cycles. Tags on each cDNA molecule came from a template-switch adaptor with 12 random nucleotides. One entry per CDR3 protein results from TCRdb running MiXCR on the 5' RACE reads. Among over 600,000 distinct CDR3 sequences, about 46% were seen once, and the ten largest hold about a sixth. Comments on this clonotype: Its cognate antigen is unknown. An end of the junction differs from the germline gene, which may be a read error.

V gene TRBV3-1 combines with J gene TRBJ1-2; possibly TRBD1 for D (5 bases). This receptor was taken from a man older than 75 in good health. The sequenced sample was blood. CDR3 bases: TGTGCCAACAGCCAAAGAGGGGAAGCCTATGGCTACACCTTC. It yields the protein CANSQRGEAYGYTF. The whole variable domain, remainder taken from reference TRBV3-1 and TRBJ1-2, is DTAVSQTPKYLVTQMGNDKSIKCEQNLGHDTMYWYKQDSKKFLKIMFSYNNKELIINETVPNRFSPKSPDKAHLNLHINSLELGDSAVYFCANSQRGEAYGYTFGSGTRLTVV.